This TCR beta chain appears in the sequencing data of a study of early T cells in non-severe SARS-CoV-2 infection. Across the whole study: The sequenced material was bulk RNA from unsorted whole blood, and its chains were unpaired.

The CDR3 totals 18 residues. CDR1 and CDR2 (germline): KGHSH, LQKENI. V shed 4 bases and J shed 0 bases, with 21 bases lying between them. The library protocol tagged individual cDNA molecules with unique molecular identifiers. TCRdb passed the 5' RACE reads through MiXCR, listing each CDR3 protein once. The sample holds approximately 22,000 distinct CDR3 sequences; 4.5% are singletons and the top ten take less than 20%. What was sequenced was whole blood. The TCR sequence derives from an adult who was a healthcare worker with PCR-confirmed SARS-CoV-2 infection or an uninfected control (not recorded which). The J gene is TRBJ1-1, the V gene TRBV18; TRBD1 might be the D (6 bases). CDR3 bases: TGTGCCAGCTCACTCACTGAAAAGATAGGGGGAGTGAACACTGAAGCTTTCTTT. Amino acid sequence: CASSLTEKIGGVNTEAFF.